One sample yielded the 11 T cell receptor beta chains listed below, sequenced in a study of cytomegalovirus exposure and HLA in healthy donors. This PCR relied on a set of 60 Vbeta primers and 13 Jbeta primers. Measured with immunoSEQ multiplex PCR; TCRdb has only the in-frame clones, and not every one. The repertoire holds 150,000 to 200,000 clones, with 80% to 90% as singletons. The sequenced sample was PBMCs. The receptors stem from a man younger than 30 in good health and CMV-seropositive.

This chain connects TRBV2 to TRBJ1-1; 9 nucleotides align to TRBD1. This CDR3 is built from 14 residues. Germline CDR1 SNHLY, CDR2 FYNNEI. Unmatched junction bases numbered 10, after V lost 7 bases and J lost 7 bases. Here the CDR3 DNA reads TGTGCCAGCAACTTCCTACAGGGGGCTAGTGAAGCTTTCTTT. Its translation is CASNFLQGASEAFF.

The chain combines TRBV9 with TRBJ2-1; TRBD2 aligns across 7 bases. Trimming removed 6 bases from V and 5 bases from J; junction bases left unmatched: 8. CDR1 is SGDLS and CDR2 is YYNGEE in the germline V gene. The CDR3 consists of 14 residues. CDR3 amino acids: CASTHAGRDNEQFF. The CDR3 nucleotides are TGTGCCAGCACCCATGCGGGGAGGGACAATGAGCAGTTCTTC. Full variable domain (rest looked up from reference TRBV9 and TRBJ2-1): DSGVTQTPKHLITATGQRVTLRCSPRSGDLSVYWYQQSLDQGLQFLIQYYNGEERAKGNILERFSAQQFPDLHSELNLSSLELGDSALYFCASTHAGRDNEQFFGPGTRLTVL.

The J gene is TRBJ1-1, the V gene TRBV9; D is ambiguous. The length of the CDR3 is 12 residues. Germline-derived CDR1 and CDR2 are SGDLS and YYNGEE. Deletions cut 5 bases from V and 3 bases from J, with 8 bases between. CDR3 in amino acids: CASSVSDTEAFF. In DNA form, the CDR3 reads TGTGCCAGCAGTGTTTCGGACACTGAAGCTTTCTTT.

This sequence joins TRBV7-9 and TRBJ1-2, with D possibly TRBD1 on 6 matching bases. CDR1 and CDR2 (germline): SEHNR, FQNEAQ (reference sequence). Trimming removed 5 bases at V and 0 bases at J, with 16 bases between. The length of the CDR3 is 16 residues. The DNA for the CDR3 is TGTGCCAGCAGCCCTCCCGGACAGCCCACTAACTATGGCTACACCTTC. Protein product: CASSPPGQPTNYGYTF.

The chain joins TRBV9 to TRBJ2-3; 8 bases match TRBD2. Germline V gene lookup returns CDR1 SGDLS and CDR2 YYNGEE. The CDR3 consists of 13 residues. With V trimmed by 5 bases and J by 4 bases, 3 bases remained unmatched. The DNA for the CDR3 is TGTGCCAGCAGTCTAGCGGGTTCAGATACGCAGTATTTT. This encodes CASSLAGSDTQYF.

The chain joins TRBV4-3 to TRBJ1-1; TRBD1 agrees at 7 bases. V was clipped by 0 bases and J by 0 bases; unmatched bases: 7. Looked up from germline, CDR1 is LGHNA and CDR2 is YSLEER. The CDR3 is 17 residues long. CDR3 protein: CASSQDARGLMNTEAFF. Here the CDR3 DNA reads TGCGCCAGCAGCCAAGATGCGAGGGGGCTGATGAACACTGAAGCTTTCTTT.

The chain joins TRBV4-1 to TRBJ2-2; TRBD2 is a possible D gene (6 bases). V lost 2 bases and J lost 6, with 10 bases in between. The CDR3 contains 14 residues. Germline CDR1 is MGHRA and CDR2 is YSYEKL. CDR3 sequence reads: CASSQLGDSGELFF. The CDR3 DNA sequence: TGCGCCAGCAGCCAACTGGGGGACTCCGGGGAGCTGTTTTTT.

The CDR3 loop reads CSVRWASGNTIYF. The CDR3, as DNA: TGCAGCGTCCGATGGGCCTCTGGAAACACCATATATTTT. The V call is TRBV29-1, the J call TRBJ1-3; D is unclear. V gave up 6 bases and J gave up 0 bases, with 9 bases separating them. CDR1 is SQVTM and CDR2 is ANQGSEA in the germline V gene. The CDR3 covers 13 residues. The variable domain in full, with the rest retrieved from reference TRBV29-1 and TRBJ1-3, is SAVISQKPSRDICQRGTSLTIQCQVDSQVTMMFWYRQQPGQSLTLIATANQGSEATYESGFVIDKFPISRPNLTFSTLTVSNMSPEDSSIYLCSVRWASGNTIYFGEGSWLTVV.

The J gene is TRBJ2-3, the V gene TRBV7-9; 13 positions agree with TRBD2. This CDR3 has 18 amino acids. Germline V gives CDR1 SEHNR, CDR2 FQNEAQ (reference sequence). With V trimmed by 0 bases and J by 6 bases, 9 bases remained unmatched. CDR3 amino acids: CASSLASLAGGPRDTQYF. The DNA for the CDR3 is TGTGCCAGCAGCTTAGCTTCACTAGCGGGGGGGCCGAGGGATACGCAGTATTTT.

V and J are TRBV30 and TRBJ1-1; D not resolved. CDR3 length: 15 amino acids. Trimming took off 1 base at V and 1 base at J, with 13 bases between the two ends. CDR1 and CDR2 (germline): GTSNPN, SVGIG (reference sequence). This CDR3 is CAWSAVKPRNTEAFF. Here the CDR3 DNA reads TGTGCCTGGAGTGCGGTAAAGCCGCGGAACACTGAAGCTTTCTTT.

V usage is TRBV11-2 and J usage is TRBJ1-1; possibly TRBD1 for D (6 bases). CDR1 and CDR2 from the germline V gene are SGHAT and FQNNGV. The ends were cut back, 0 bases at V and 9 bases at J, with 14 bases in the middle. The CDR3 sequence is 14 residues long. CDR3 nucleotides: TGTGCCAGCAGCTTAGATGGGGCAACAGGGCAAGCTTTCTTT. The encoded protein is CASSLDGATGQAFF. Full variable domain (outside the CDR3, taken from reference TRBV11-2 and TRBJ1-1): EAGVAQSPRYKIIEKRQSVAFWCNPISGHATLYWYQQILGQGPKLLIQFQNNGVVDDSQLPKDRFSAERLKGVDSTLKIQPAKLEDSAVYLCASSLDGATGQAFFGQGTRLTVV.